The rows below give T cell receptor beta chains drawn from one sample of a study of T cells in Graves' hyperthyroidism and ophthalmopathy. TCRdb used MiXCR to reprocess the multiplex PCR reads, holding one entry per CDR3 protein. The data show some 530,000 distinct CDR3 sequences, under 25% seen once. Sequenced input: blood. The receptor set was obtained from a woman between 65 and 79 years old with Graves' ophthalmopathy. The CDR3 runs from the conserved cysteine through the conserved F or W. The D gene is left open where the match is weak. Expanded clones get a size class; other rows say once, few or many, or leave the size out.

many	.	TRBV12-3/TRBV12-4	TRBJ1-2	TGTGCCAGCAGTAGACAGTATGGCTACACCTTC	CASSRQYGYTF
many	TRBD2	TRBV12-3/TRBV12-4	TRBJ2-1	TGTGCCAGCTGCTCCCAGGCGGGAGCTGGGGATGAGCAGTTCTTC	CASCSQAGAGDEQFF
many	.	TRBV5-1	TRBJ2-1	TGCGCCAGCAGCTTGGAAAGTGGGCCCTACAATGAGCAGTTCTTC	CASSLESGPYNEQFF
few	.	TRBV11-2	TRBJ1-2	TGTGCCAGCAGCTTAGAACGGACCAGTGGGGGCTACACCTTC	CASSLERTSGGYTF
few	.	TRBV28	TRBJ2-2	TGTGCCAGCAGTTTAAGTCGGGGGAGCAACACCGGGGAGCTGTTTTTT	CASSLSRGSNTGELFF
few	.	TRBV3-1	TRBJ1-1	TGTGCCAGCAGCCAAGAAATGGGGATTTTCGGCACTGAAGCTTTCTTT	CASSQEMGIFGTEAFF
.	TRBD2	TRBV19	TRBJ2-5	TGTGCCAGTATGAAAGGGGTAGCGGGAGACGAGACCCAGTACTTC	CASMKGVAGDETQYF
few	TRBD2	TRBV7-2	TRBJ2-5	TGTGCCAGCAGCTTGGGACTAGCGGGAAGACAAGAGACCCAGTACTTC	CASSLGLAGRQETQYF
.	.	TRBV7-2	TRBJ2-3	TGTGCCAGCAGCTTAAACGGGCTAGCGACATATACGCAGTATTTT	CASSLNGLATYTQYF
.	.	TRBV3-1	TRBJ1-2	TGTGCCAGCAGCCCCGAGGGGACTTATGGCTACACCTTC	CASSPEGTYGYTF
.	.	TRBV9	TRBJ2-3	TGTGCCAGCAGCGTATCTAGCACAGATACGCAGTATTTT	CASSVSSTDTQYF
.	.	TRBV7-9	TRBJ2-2	TGTGCCAGCAGCGGGGCCCGCGCCGGGGAGCTGTTTTTT	CASSGARAGELFF
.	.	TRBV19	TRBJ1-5	TGTGCCACCGACACTCCTGGGCAGGGAACCCAGCCCCAGCATTTT	CATDTPGQGTQPQHF
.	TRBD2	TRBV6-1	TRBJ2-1	TGTGCCAGCAGCCAGAGACTAGCGGGGTACAATGAGCAGTTCTTC	CASSQRLAGYNEQFF
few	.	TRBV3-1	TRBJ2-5	TGTGCCAGCAGCCAAGTCGGAGGCGAGCGGGAGTACTTC	CASSQVGGEREYF
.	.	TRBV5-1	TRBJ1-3	TGCGCCAGCAGCTTGGAAGGGATCTCTGGAAACACCATATATTTT	CASSLEGISGNTIYF
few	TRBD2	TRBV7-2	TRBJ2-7	TGTGCCAGCAGTTTATGGGAGGGCCCGAGCTCCTACGAGCAGTACTTC	CASSLWEGPSSYEQYF
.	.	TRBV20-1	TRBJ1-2	TGCAGTGCTAGAGATCTAGGGGGAAACTATGGCTACACCTTC	CSARDLGGNYGYTF
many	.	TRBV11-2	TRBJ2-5	TGTGCCAGCAGCTTACAGGGGCATGAGACCCAGTACTTC	CASSLQGHETQYF
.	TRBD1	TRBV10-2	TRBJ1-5	TGCGCCAGCATCAACCCCCACCTTCCCGGGACAGGGGATGCTAGCAATCAGCCCCAGCATTTT	CASINPHLPGTGDASNQPQHF
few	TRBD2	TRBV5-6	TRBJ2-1	TGTGCCAGCAGCTTGGAGGGGACTAGCGGTGAGCAGTTCTTC	CASSLEGTSGEQFF
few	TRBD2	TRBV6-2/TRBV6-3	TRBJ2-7	TGTGCCAGCGAAGGGACTACCTTCTACGAGCAGTACTTC	CASEGTTFYEQYF
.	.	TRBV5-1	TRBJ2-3	TGCGCCAGCAGCCATGGGACGACTCGCACAGATACGCAGTATTTT	CASSHGTTRTDTQYF
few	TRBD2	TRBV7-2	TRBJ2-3	TGTGCCAGCAGCAGAGCCGCTCTAGCGGGAGTAGATACGCAGTATTTT	CASSRAALAGVDTQYF
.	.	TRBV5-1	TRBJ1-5	TGCGCCAGCAGCTTTGACGTCAATCAGCCCCAGCATTTT	CASSFDVNQPQHF
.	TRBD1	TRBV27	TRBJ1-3	TGTGCCAGCAGTCCGGGACAGCCTTACTCTGGAAACACCATATATTTT	CASSPGQPYSGNTIYF
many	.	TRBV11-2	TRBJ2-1	TGTGCCAGCAGCCCGGGGAGAGGGCCCCCTCATGAGCAGTTCTTC	CASSPGRGPPHEQFF
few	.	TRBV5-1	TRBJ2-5	TGCGCCAGCAGCTATGGAGACCAAGAGACCCAGTACTTC	CASSYGDQETQYF
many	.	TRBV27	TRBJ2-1	TGTGCCAGCAGTTTAGAGGGAATGGCCTACAATGAGCAGTTCTTC	CASSLEGMAYNEQFF
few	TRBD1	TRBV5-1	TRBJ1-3	TGCGCCAGCAGCTTGAAGGACAGGGCAACCGCTGGAAACACCATATATTTT	CASSLKDRATAGNTIYF
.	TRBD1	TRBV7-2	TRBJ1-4	TGTGCCAGCAGCAGCTACAGGGGAGGAGATGAAAAACTGTTTTTT	CASSSYRGGDEKLFF
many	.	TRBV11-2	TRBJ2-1	TGTGCCAGCAGCTGGCTTGATGATGAGCAGTTCTTC	CASSWLDDEQFF
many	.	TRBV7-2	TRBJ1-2	TGTGCCAGCAGCTTAGGGCGGCTCTATGGCTACACCTTC	CASSLGRLYGYTF
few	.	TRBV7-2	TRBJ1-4	TGTGCCAGCAGGGTCGGAACTAATGAAAAACTGTTTTTT	CASRVGTNEKLFF
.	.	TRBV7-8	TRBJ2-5	TGTGCCAGCAGCCCCTTCCCCGGGAAGACCCAGTACTTC	CASSPFPGKTQYF
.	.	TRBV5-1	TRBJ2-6	TGCGCCAGCAGCAAGGATGGTAACCCTGGGGCCAACGTCCTGACTTTC	CASSKDGNPGANVLTF
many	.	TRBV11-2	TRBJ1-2	TGTGCCAGCAGCTTTGGCAGGGACCCTGGCTACACCTTC	CASSFGRDPGYTF
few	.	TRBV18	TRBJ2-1	TGTGCCAGCTCACCACTCAACAATGAGCAGTTCTTC	CASSPLNNEQFF
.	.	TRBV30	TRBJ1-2	TGTGCCTGGAGCCCAGGGGCCGGAAACTATGGCTACACCTTC	CAWSPGAGNYGYTF
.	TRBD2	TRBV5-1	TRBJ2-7	TGCGCCAGCAGCCCTTCGGGAAGCGGGGACTACGAGCAGTACTTC	CASSPSGSGDYEQYF
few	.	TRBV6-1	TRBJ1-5	TGTGCCAGCAGTGGGCTTAGCAATCAGCCCCAGCATTTT	CASSGLSNQPQHF
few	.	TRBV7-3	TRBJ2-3	TGTGCCAGCAGCTTAATAGGGGCTACAGATACGCAGTATTTT	CASSLIGATDTQYF
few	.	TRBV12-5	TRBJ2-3	TGTGCTATCCGGGGCAGGGACACAGATACGCAGTATTTT	CAIRGRDTDTQYF
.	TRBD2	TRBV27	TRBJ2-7	TGTGCCAGCAGTTTAGGGACTACCCCTCTCGAGCAGTACTTC	CASSLGTTPLEQYF
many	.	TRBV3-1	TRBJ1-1	TGTGCCAGCAGCCTGCAGAGGACTGAAGCTTTCTTT	CASSLQRTEAFF
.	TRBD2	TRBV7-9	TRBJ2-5	TGTGCCAGCCGGCGAGAAGCGGGAGGGCCGGGAGAGACCCAGTACTTC	CASRREAGGPGETQYF
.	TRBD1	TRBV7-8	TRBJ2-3	TGTGCCAGCGGAACCACAGGGGGCGCCACAGATACGCAGTATTTT	CASGTTGGATDTQYF
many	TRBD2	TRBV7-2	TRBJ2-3	TGTGCCAGCAGCTTGTCCGGGACTAGCGGCACAGATACGCAGTATTTT	CASSLSGTSGTDTQYF
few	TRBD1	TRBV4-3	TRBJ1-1	TGCGCCAGCAGCCAAGATAGTTGGGCAGGGGGGGGGAACACTGAAGCTTTCTTT	CASSQDSWAGGGNTEAFF
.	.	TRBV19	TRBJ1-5	TGTGCCAGTAGATCGGACAGTGCCCATCAGCCCCAGCATTTT	CASRSDSAHQPQHF
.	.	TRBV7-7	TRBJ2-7	TGTGCTAGCAGCCCCGACAGGTACTCCTACGAGCAGTACTTC	CASSPDRYSYEQYF